This passage covers 15 T cell receptor beta chains from one sample sequenced in a study of blood T cell repertoires in COVID-19. Sequencing was performed with immunoSEQ multiplex PCR; in TCRdb, only in-frame clones are kept and a portion is missing. Among roughly 68,000 clones listed, around 78% were seen once. Sequencing was performed on peripheral blood. The receptors were sampled from a woman at least 80 years old with acute or convalescent COVID-19.

The CDR3 nucleotides read TGTGCCAGCAGCCTTGACTCCCTGAACACCGGGGAGCTGTTTTTT. Translated: CASSLDSLNTGELFF. The chain employs TRBV27 and TRBJ2-2; no clear D gene. CDR1 MNHEY and CDR2 SMNVEV come from the germline V gene (reference sequence). The CDR3 totals 15 residues. V gave up 6 bases and J gave up 1 base, with 12 bases separating them.

The gene calls are TRBV21-1 and TRBJ2-7; TRBD1 reflects the table's D call only, with no check against the DNA. TRBV21-1 is an annotated pseudogene. This CDR3 is built from 15 residues. The CDR3 coding sequence is TGTGCCAGCAGCCCAAGGACAGGGGGGAACTACGAGCAGTACTTC. This codes for CASSPRTGGNYEQYF.

In its sample, this clone was seen a few times. The chain links TRBV4-1 to TRBJ1-2; 9 nucleotides align to TRBD1. From germline, CDR1 is MGHRA and CDR2 YSYEKL. With 3 bases clipped from V and 6 bases from J, the junction kept 11 bases outside the gene matches. The CDR3 covers 16 residues. The CDR3 nucleotides read TGCGCCAGCAGCCAGGGACTTTGGACAGGGGCTAATGGCTACACCTTC. Its translation is CASSQGLWTGANGYTF.

This rearrangement joins TRBV3-1 (or the pseudogene TRBV3-2) to TRBJ2-7; 11 nucleotides line up with TRBD2. After removal of 2 bases from V and 7 bases from J, the junction contained 13 bases not matched to a gene. CDR1 is LGHDT, CDR2 YNNKEL, per germline (reference sequence). The CDR3 runs to 17 residues. The CDR3 sequence: CASSQRGGLAGGSEQYF. Here the CDR3 DNA reads TGTGCCAGCAGCCAAAGGGGGGGGCTAGCGGGAGGCTCGGAGCAGTACTTC.

The gene calls are TRBV6-5 and TRBJ1-6, with 7 bases fitting TRBD1. Unmatched junction bases numbered 7, after V lost 6 bases and J lost 5 bases. The V gene's germline CDR1 is MNHEY and CDR2 SVGAGI. The CDR3 covers 15 residues. CDR3 protein: CASRDPGQNNSPLHF. The DNA of the CDR3 is TGTGCCAGCAGGGATCCGGGACAGAATAATTCACCCCTCCACTTT.

The gene calls are TRBV5-8 and TRBJ1-2; the D is unclear. V shed 0 bases and J shed 5 bases, with 8 bases lying between them. This CDR3 is built from 13 residues. Germline V gives CDR1 SGHTS, CDR2 YDEGEE. The CDR3 DNA sequence: TGTGCCAGCAGCTTGGTGGCAGGTTATGGCTACACCTTC. Protein: CASSLVAGYGYTF.

The chain joins TRBV7-8 to TRBJ2-1; 9 positions agree with TRBD2. CDR1 and CDR2 from the germline V gene are SGHVS and FQNEAQ. There are 12 residues in the CDR3. V lost 4 bases to trimming and J lost 12 bases; unmatched junction nucleotides: 4. CDR3 sequence reads: CASSSSTSGQFF. CDR3 DNA: TGTGCCAGCAGCTCCTCGACTAGCGGGCAGTTCTTC.

V gene TRBV6-5 combines with J gene TRBJ2-4; 9 nucleotides match TRBD1. V dropped 2 bases and J dropped 9; count of bases not matched to a gene: 5. CDR1 and CDR2 (germline): MNHEY, SVGAGI. The CDR3 covers 14 residues. The CDR3 sequence: CASSYDRGYGIQYF. The CDR3 coding sequence is TGTGCCAGCAGTTACGACAGGGGGTACGGCATTCAGTACTTC.

The chain is built from TRBV18 and TRBJ2-7, with 8 bases identical to TRBD1. The CDR3 spans 15 residues. Germline V CDR1 and CDR2: KGHSH, LQKENI. The trim removed 1 base at V and 3 bases at J, leaving 5 bases unmatched. This chain's CDR3 is CASSPRDRTNYEQYF. The CDR3, as DNA: TGTGCCAGCTCACCACGGGACAGGACAAACTACGAGCAGTACTTC.

The chain couples TRBV10-2 to TRBJ1-2; TRBD1 might be the D (6 bases). V gave up 6 bases and J gave up 5 bases, with 22 bases separating them. Germline CDR1 is WSHSY and CDR2 is SAAADI. The CDR3 sequence is 16 residues long. CDR3 nucleotide sequence: TGCGCCAGCAGCCCTTCGGACAGACTTCTTTTATATGGCTACACCTTC. As protein: CASSPSDRLLLYGYTF.

V gene TRBV10-3 combines with J gene TRBJ2-3, with 9 bases identical to TRBD2. CDR1 is ENHRY and CDR2 is SYGVKD in the germline V gene. This CDR3 spans 13 amino acids. Trimming at V came to 10 bases and at J to 5 bases, leaving 7 bases not matched to a gene. CDR3 protein: CASNSGGQDTQYF. CDR3 DNA: TGTGCCAGCAATAGCGGGGGACAAGATACGCAGTATTTT.

The CDR3 nucleotides are TGTGCCAGTAGTATGATGCTTGGCGGCGGGATGGGGGTCGCCGAGCAGTACTTC. Translated: CASSMMLGGGMGVAEQYF. The V gene is TRBV19, the J gene TRBJ2-7, with D perhaps TRBD2 (6 bases). Germline assignment: CDR1 LNHDA and CDR2 SQIVND (reference sequence). This CDR3 has 18 amino acids. V gave up 3 bases and J gave up 6 bases, with 27 bases separating them. The whole variable domain, filled in from reference TRBV19 and TRBJ2-7, reads DGGITQSPKYLFRKEGQNVTLSCEQNLNHDAMYWYRQDPGQGLRLIYYSQIVNDFQKGDIAEGYSVSREKKESFPLTVTSAQKNPTAFYLCASSMMLGGGMGVAEQYFGPGTRLTVT.

This clone is a singleton in its sample. This chain joins TRBV15 and TRBJ1-3; D is perhaps TRBD1 (6 bases). V was pared by 4 bases and J by 1 base, with 11 bases between. Germline values: CDR1 LNHNV, CDR2 YYDKDF (reference sequence). This CDR3 has 15 residues. The CDR3 nucleotides are TGTGCCACCAGCAACGGACAGCTTTCTGGAAACACCATATATTTT. Its translation is CATSNGQLSGNTIYF.

This sequence joins TRBV7-9 and TRBJ2-5; 7 positions match TRBD1. CDR3 size: 14 residues. Germline V CDR1 and CDR2: SEHNR, FQNEAQ (reference sequence). The V segment lost 2 bases and the J segment 4 bases; nucleotides outside the gene matches: 4. The CDR3, as DNA: TGTGCCAGCAGCTTACTGTCAGGGGGAGAGACCCAGTACTTC. This gives the protein CASSLLSGGETQYF.

The DNA for the CDR3 is TGTGCCAGCAGCGAGGGGTCCGAAGAGACCCAGTACTTC. Translating it yields CASSEGSEETQYF. This chain uses TRBV9 with TRBJ2-5; TRBD1 might be the D (5 bases). The CDR3 is 13 amino acids. V lost 3 bases and J lost 3, with 9 bases in between. CDR1 is SGDLS, CDR2 YYNGEE, per germline.